This TCR beta chain was recovered during a study of tumor-infiltrating lymphocytes in primary liver carcinoma. Turning to the study itself: All patients, whether men or women, fell within 30 to 69 years of age. General study findings and limits: Pairs of tumor regions overlapped more than tumor-adjacent and tumor-blood pairs did. With p = 0.039, the top-250-clone fraction in tumors significantly exceeded that in blood.

The researchers produced TCR beta cDNA from 500 to 550 ng total RNA with a constant-region primer. Libraries for TCR beta were built through three nested multiplex PCR rounds, which together made up a slightly modified ARM-PCR procedure. TRBV1-TRBV30 forward primers paired with a C-beta reverse primer drove the first two PCR rounds, around 10 cycles each. TCRdb re-called the multiplex PCR reads with MiXCR, one entry per CDR3 protein. The table lists approximately 210,000 distinct CDR3 sequences, about 61% of them singletons. In this sample, this clonotype turned up once. Its antigen remains unknown. Blood RNA came from unsorted whole blood; germline DNA was also extracted. The patients, who had chronic HBV infection, were treatment-naive (untreated). Germline values: CDR1 SGHDN, CDR2 FVKESK. The CDR3 sequence is 14 residues long.

The chain carries TRBV14 and TRBJ1-1, with D perhaps TRBD1 (6 bases). The sequence came from a woman in her fifties or sixties with primary liver carcinoma and hepatitis B virus infection. Sequenced sample: peripheral blood. DNA for the CDR3: TGTGTCAGTAGCGGCTGGGCAGGGGACACTGAAGCTTTCTTT. Its protein product is CVSSGWAGDTEAFF.